Given below is one T cell receptor (beta chain) in context. Its antigen is unknown. These data are taken from a study of shared clonotypes between healthy human individuals. Findings and caveats of the study: Measured sharing among donors was expected to vary with sequencing depth.

In the study's own analysis: From ImmunoSEQ came sequences covering only the junction and carrying no quality scores, so filtering differed. TCRdb's table, derived via immunoSEQ multiplex PCR, lists solely in-frame clones and lacks some. V and J calls and clone size are copied from that table; D and trimming were computed from the DNA. This sample yields 630,000 or so clones, of which 98% are seen a single time; 0.3% belongs to the top ten. Positively selected for CCR7, the CD45RO-negative cells used as naive CD8 cells excluded terminally differentiated effector memory CD45RA+ cells. This CDR3 spans 18 amino acids. Between the trimmed V and J ends, which lost 6 bases and 0 bases, there was a span of 22 bases. Germline CDR1 is SNHLY and CDR2 is FYNNEI.

The chain recombines TRBV2 with TRBJ2-3; a weak D match, TRBD2 (5 bases). The sample taken for sequencing was naive CD8+ T cells sorted from blood. The clonotype was recovered from a man aged 25-40 years in good health. DNA for the CDR3: TGTGCCAGCAGCAAACGGGGTCTAACGGGTACTAGCACAGATACGCAGTATTTT. The encoded protein is CASSKRGLTGTSTDTQYF.